The 31 T cell receptor beta chains reported below all come from one sample, sequenced in a study of vaccination and CD4 T cells after COVID-19. The sample's treatment: roughly 11-day PBMC culture with coronavirus spike peptide pools or control peptides (ViraFEST assay). Their antigens remain unidentified. Sequenced with the Oncomine TCR Beta short-read assay was DNA taken from cultured CD4+ T cells. TCRdb re-analysed the PCR reads in MiXCR, keeping a single row per CDR3 protein. The repertoire consists of fewer than 20,000 distinct CDR3 sequences, with roughly half occurring once and the leading ten covering about 4%. The sample in question was CD4+ T cells from blood, cultured in vitro, obtained before SARS-CoV-2 vaccination. These receptors all come from a human donor who had recovered from COVID-19.

This clonotype was detected a few times. The genes are TRBV27 and TRBJ2-3, with TRBD1 identical over 7 bases. V trimming: 2 bases; J trimming: 4 bases; junction bases outside the gene matches: 6. Germline lookup yields CDR1 MNHEY and CDR2 SMNVEV (reference sequence). The CDR3 sequence is 15 residues long. The CDR3 DNA is TGTGCCAGCAGTTTACTCGGGACAGTCTCAGATACGCAGTATTTT. Protein: CASSLLGTVSDTQYF.

This chain links TRBV5-6 with TRBJ1-1; 7 bases are shared with TRBD1. Per germline, CDR1 SGHDT and CDR2 YYEEEE. The CDR3 is 14 amino acids. V lost 4 bases and J lost 2; bases outside the gene matches: 5. The CDR3 region has the DNA TGTGCCAGCAGCCATTACAGGGGAAACACTGAAGCTTTCTTT. This codes for CASSHYRGNTEAFF.

The chain carries TRBV27 and TRBJ1-1; no clear D gene. V gave up 6 bases and J gave up 7 bases, with 18 bases separating them. CDR1 and CDR2 from the germline V gene are MNHEY and SMNVEV (reference sequence). This CDR3 region has 14 residues. Written as DNA, the CDR3 is TGTGCCAGCAGCTCGGCCCTAACGTTTAGTGAAGCTTTCTTT. The encoded protein is CASSSALTFSEAFF.

CDR3 amino acids: CASSVVGSTDTQYF. In DNA form, the CDR3 reads TGTGCCAGCAGCGTAGTCGGGAGCACAGATACGCAGTATTTT. The chain employs TRBV9 and TRBJ2-3; D gene uncertain. Germline assignment: CDR1 SGDLS and CDR2 YYNGEE. The CDR3 covers 14 residues. Between the trimmed V and J ends, which lost 0 bases and 0 bases, there was a span of 5 bases.

This chain links TRBV20-1 with TRBJ2-7; D unresolved. The CDR3 sequence is 15 residues long. Germline V gene data show CDR1 as DFQATT and CDR2 as SNEGSKA (reference sequence). V lost 3 bases and J lost 2, with 17 bases in between. DNA of the CDR3: TGCAGTGCTAGCGAATTTGACGCGGACCCCTACGAGCAGTACTTC. Its protein is CSASEFDADPYEQYF.

This chain links TRBV30 with TRBJ1-5, with no clear D. Trimming pared 2 bases from V and 6 bases from J, leaving 14 bases between. Germline CDR1 and CDR2: GTSNPN and SVGIG (reference sequence). This CDR3 has 14 amino acids. CDR3: CAWSTSQGSQPQHF. The CDR3 DNA is TGTGCCTGGAGTACATCTCAAGGGAGTCAGCCCCAGCATTTT.

The chain couples TRBV6-5 to TRBJ1-4; maybe TRBD1 (5 bases). The germline gives CDR1 MNHEY, CDR2 SVGAGI. The CDR3 spans 16 residues. The V end was cut by 2 bases, the J end by 6 bases, with 16 bases between. CDR3 residues: CASSYIHGTEDEKLFF. DNA of the CDR3: TGTGCCAGCAGTTACATTCATGGGACGGAGGATGAAAAACTGTTTTTT.

A few counts support this clonotype. This chain uses TRBV6-2 or TRBV6-3 with TRBJ1-1; the D gene is possibly TRBD1 (6 bases). The CDR3 totals 14 residues. Germline V gene sequence: CDR1 MNHEY, CDR2 SVGEGT. V was pared by 5 bases and J by 3 bases, with 13 bases between. CDR3 nucleotide sequence: TGTGCCAGCAGTACCCAGGGGCCGCACACTGAAGCTTTCTTT. Protein sequence: CASSTQGPHTEAFF.

The J gene is TRBJ2-1, the V gene TRBV6-2 or TRBV6-3; TRBD2 might be the D (6 bases). The CDR3 spans 17 residues. Germline V gives CDR1 MNHEY, CDR2 SVGEGT. Trimming took off 6 bases at V and 4 bases at J, with 22 bases between the two ends. The CDR3 region has the DNA TGTGCCAGCAGCATCCGGGGCACGGGACTTTCGTACAATGAGCAGTTCTTC. It is translated as CASSIRGTGLSYNEQFF.

This clonotype showed up just a few times. This chain connects TRBV27 to TRBJ2-7, with D maybe TRBD2 (5 bases). CDR3 length equals 13 residues. Trimming removed 5 bases at V and 4 bases at J, with 12 bases between. Per the germline V gene, CDR1 is MNHEY and CDR2 is SMNVEV (reference sequence). The CDR3 sequence: CASSAWTGYEQYF. The CDR3 DNA follows: TGTGCCAGCAGTGCCTGGACGGGATACGAGCAGTACTTC.

The chain couples TRBV19 to TRBJ2-2; D may be TRBD2 (5 bases). Germline V lookup: CDR1 LNHDA, CDR2 SQIVND (reference sequence). The CDR3 runs to 14 residues. V lost 6 bases, J lost 3 bases, and 11 bases lay in between. The CDR3 nucleotides are TGTGCCAGTAGGGTCGAGGGTTACACCGGGGAGCTGTTTTTT. Protein sequence: CASRVEGYTGELFF.

Only a few counts were recorded for this clonotype. V usage is TRBV7-9 and J usage is TRBJ1-1; D gene unclear. Looked up from germline, CDR1 is SEHNR and CDR2 is FQNEAQ (reference sequence). V was pared by 3 bases and J by 2 bases, with 7 bases between. The CDR3 totals 13 residues. The CDR3, as DNA: TGTGCCAGCAGCTTTCAGGAAAACACTGAAGCTTTCTTT. Encoded protein: CASSFQENTEAFF.

There are a few counts of this clonotype. The chain carries TRBV27 and TRBJ1-2; D might be TRBD1 (5 bases). The germline CDR1 and CDR2 sequences are MNHEY and SMNVEV (reference sequence). CDR3 length: 14 amino acids. Deletions cut 5 bases from V and 5 bases from J, with 15 bases between. CDR3 in amino acids: CASSSAGRGYGYTF. DNA of the CDR3: TGTGCCAGCAGTAGCGCAGGGCGGGGGTATGGCTACACCTTC.

This rearrangement joins TRBV24-1 to TRBJ1-2; TRBD1 is a possible D gene (5 bases). CDR3 size: 12 residues. Germline values: CDR1 KGHDR, CDR2 SFDVKD. The V end was cut by 4 bases, the J end by 3 bases, with 5 bases between. In DNA form, the CDR3 reads TGTGCCACCAGTGAGGGACACTATGGCTACACCTTC. It is translated as CATSEGHYGYTF.

The V call is TRBV20-1, the J call TRBJ1-2; 7 bases are shared with TRBD1. Germline-derived CDR1 and CDR2 are DFQATT and SNEGSKA (reference sequence). The CDR3 is 13 amino acids. V lost 0 bases and J lost 7; bases outside the gene matches: 5. CDR3 sequence reads: CSARETGKLGYTF. The CDR3 DNA is TGCAGTGCTAGAGAGACAGGGAAGCTTGGCTACACCTTC.

CDR3 coding DNA: TGTGCCAGCACCCAAGGGGCAGGGGGCAACTATGGCTACACCTTC. Translating it yields CASTQGAGGNYGYTF. J is TRBJ1-2 and V is TRBV2; the match to TRBD1 covers 8 bases. CDR3 length: 15 residues. V gave up 7 bases and J gave up 2 bases; unmatched junction bases: 9. Germline-derived CDR1 and CDR2 are SNHLY and FYNNEI.

The chain combines TRBV6-2 or TRBV6-3 with TRBJ2-1; D is perhaps TRBD2 (5 bases). The V gene lost 6 bases and the J gene lost 10 bases, with 16 bases spanning the gap. In germline, CDR1 is MNHEY, CDR2 SVGEGT. The length of the CDR3 is 13 residues. This chain's CDR3 is CASRATSSQEQFF. CDR3 bases: TGTGCCAGCAGGGCAACTAGTTCCCAAGAGCAGTTCTTC.

The rearrangement uses TRBV6-1 and TRBJ2-3; TRBD1 matches 7 bases. The CDR3 loop spans 15 amino acids. V lost 6 bases and J lost 2; bases outside the gene matches: 8. Germline V gene sequence: CDR1 MNHNS, CDR2 SASEGT. The CDR3: CASRPDRAITDTQYF. In nucleotides, the CDR3 is TGTGCCAGCAGACCAGACAGGGCTATCACAGATACGCAGTATTTT.

This clonotype was found a few times. V usage is TRBV20-1 and J usage is TRBJ1-1; TRBD1 agrees at 8 bases. Germline values: CDR1 DFQATT, CDR2 SNEGSKA (reference sequence). The CDR3 spans 15 residues. V was pared by 6 bases and J by 0 bases, with 9 bases of the junction left unmatched. The CDR3 reads CSASGTGFMNTEAFF. In DNA, the CDR3 is TGCAGTGCCTCCGGGACAGGCTTCATGAACACTGAAGCTTTCTTT.

This sequence joins TRBV15 and TRBJ1-1, with D unresolved. Germline CDR1 LNHNV, CDR2 YYDKDF (reference sequence). CDR3 length equals 15 residues. With 0 bases removed from V and 0 bases from J, the gap between germline ends came to 8 bases. The CDR3 sequence is CATSREGIMNTEAFF. The CDR3, as DNA: TGTGCCACCAGCAGAGAGGGGATCATGAACACTGAAGCTTTCTTT.

The V call is TRBV19, the J call TRBJ1-5; D gene uncertain. V was shortened by 2 bases and J by 4 bases, with 9 bases between the two germline ends. Germline V CDR1 and CDR2: LNHDA, SQIVND (reference sequence). The CDR3 is made up of 14 amino acids. This CDR3 is CASSISAANQPQHF. The CDR3 nucleotides are TGTGCCAGTAGTATATCGGCAGCTAATCAGCCCCAGCATTTT.

The chain is built from TRBV9 and TRBJ1-1, with TRBD1 identical over 7 bases. The CDR3 runs to 17 residues. Trimming at V came to 3 bases and at J to 4 bases, leaving 15 bases not matched to a gene. Germline assignment: CDR1 SGDLS and CDR2 YYNGEE. As DNA, the CDR3 is TGTGCCAGCAGCGGAGGTCCCAGGGGGGGGCAGACCACTGAAGCTTTCTTT. Translated: CASSGGPRGGQTTEAFF.

This clonotype was counted only a few times. This chain links TRBV9 with TRBJ1-6, with 9 bases matching TRBD1. Trimming at V came to 4 bases and at J to 8 bases, leaving 7 bases not matched to a gene. Germline values: CDR1 SGDLS, CDR2 YYNGEE. The CDR3 consists of 15 residues. DNA of the CDR3: TGTGCCAGCAGCTCGACACAGGGGGCTGATTCACCCCTCCACTTT. Amino acid sequence: CASSSTQGADSPLHF.

J is TRBJ1-6 and V is TRBV9, with D hard to call. Trimming cost V 3 bases and J 9 bases, with 22 bases left between them. Looked up from germline, CDR1 is SGDLS and CDR2 is YYNGEE. The CDR3 has 17 amino acids. The DNA of the CDR3 is TGTGCCAGCAGCGCCGGCCCGTCCAGCGCGCCCGGTTCACCCCTCCACTTT. Protein: CASSAGPSSAPGSPLHF. Looking up the rest from reference TRBV9 and TRBJ1-6 gives the full variable domain: DSGVTQTPKHLITATGQRVTLRCSPRSGDLSVYWYQQSLDQGLQFLIQYYNGEERAKGNILERFSAQQFPDLHSELNLSSLELGDSALYFCASSAGPSSAPGSPLHFGNGTRLTVT.

J is TRBJ2-2 and V is TRBV24-1, with 9 bases aligning to TRBD2. The CDR3 runs 17 residues. Per germline, CDR1 KGHDR and CDR2 SFDVKD. V trimming: 3 bases; J trimming: 0 bases; junction bases outside the gene matches: 4. The CDR3 reads CATSDVGGRANTGELFF. In DNA, the CDR3 is TGTGCCACCAGTGATGTGGGCGGGAGGGCGAACACCGGGGAGCTGTTTTTT.

This clonotype was detected once. The rearrangement uses TRBV20-1 and TRBJ2-7; a weak D match, TRBD2 (6 bases). Trimming pared 6 bases from V and 5 bases from J, leaving 11 bases between. There are 11 residues in the CDR3. Germline lookup yields CDR1 DFQATT and CDR2 SNEGSKA (reference sequence). CDR3 amino acids: CSAGLRDEQYF. The CDR3 region has the DNA TGCAGTGCGGGACTTCGAGACGAGCAGTACTTC.

This clonotype was seen more than once but under ten times. J is TRBJ1-5 and V is TRBV19; D gene uncertain. With 6 bases removed from V and 6 bases from J, the gap between germline ends came to 12 bases. The CDR3 runs 13 residues. Germline-derived CDR1 and CDR2 are LNHDA and SQIVND (reference sequence). CDR3 protein: CASSDRAGQPQHF. The CDR3 DNA follows: TGTGCCAGTAGCGACCGGGCGGGTCAGCCCCAGCATTTT.

The table lists this clonotype with a few counts. The chain employs TRBV27 and TRBJ2-7, with TRBD1 matching over 9 bases. The CDR3 spans 15 residues. Trimming at V came to 3 bases and at J to 3 bases, leaving 6 bases not matched to a gene. Germline loops: CDR1 MNHEY, CDR2 SMNVEV (reference sequence). The CDR3 DNA is TGTGCCAGCAGTTTGGTGGGACAGGGTATCTACGAGCAGTACTTC. Its translation: CASSLVGQGIYEQYF.

The V and J genes are TRBV27 and TRBJ1-6; TRBD1 is a possible D gene (5 bases). Germline CDR1 and CDR2: MNHEY and SMNVEV (reference sequence). There are 15 residues in the CDR3. V lost 2 bases and J 7 bases, leaving 12 bases between the germline ends. The CDR3 here is CASSLRIGVNSPLHF. The CDR3 bases are TGTGCCAGCAGTTTAAGGATAGGGGTAAATTCACCCCTCCACTTT.

The rearrangement joins TRBV9 to TRBJ1-2; no firm D call. Germline CDR1 and CDR2: SGDLS and YYNGEE. CDR3 length: 14 residues. V was trimmed by 6 bases and J by 8 bases, leaving 20 bases between them. The chain's CDR3 is CASTPSASYGGYTF. In DNA, the CDR3 is TGTGCCAGCACCCCCTCGGCTAGTTACGGCGGCTACACCTTC.

Turning to this clonotype: An end of the junction differs from the germline gene, which may be a read error. V usage is TRBV6-1 and J usage is TRBJ2-7; D call uncertain. From germline, CDR1 is MNHNS and CDR2 SASEGT. The CDR3 loop spans 15 amino acids. In DNA form, the CDR3 reads TGTGCCAGCAGCTCCCCTTGGGCTACTACCTACGAGCAGTGCTTC. Protein product: CASSSPWATTYEQCF.